Below, 12 T cell receptor beta chains from the same sample are listed, as sequenced in a study of regulatory T cells in long-lasting Graves disease. HTBI primers from iRepertoire and Arm-PCR of CDR3 regions yielded the TCR beta libraries. TCRdb analysed the multiplex PCR reads with MiXCR anew, one entry per CDR3 protein. The table has about 430,000 distinct CDR3 sequences, approximately 15% seen once. Time point given: newly diagnosed GD, antithyroid drugs for less than 3 months. Researchers made the TCR library from RNA that was extracted from PBMCs. These same records also appear under a second study, on T cells in Graves' hyperthyroidism and ophthalmopathy.

Sequenced material: peripheral blood mononuclear cells (PBMCs), taken at new diagnosis, from a patient treated with antithyroid drugs. The receptors here all came from a woman between 40 and 50 years old with Graves disease.

This clonotype was recorded at least ten times. J is TRBJ2-1 and V is TRBV12-3 or TRBV12-4; unclear D gene. The V and J ends lost 6 bases and 8 bases respectively, with 20 bases between them. The CDR3 runs 15 residues. The CDR3, as DNA: TGTGCCAGCAGGGCGGAACTCCAATCTGGCGATGAGCAGTTCTTC. Translating gives CASRAELQSGDEQFF.

The chain links TRBV27 to TRBJ1-4; the D is unclear. The CDR3 loop spans 12 amino acids. From germline, CDR1 is MNHEY and CDR2 SMNVEV (reference sequence). This CDR3 is CVFSKPPRKLFF. The CDR3 DNA follows: TGTGTCTTCAGTAAGCCCCCTAGAAAACTGTTTTTT.

V gene TRBV10-3 combines with J gene TRBJ2-1; 7 nucleotides agree with TRBD2. Germline CDR1 ENHRY, CDR2 SYGVKD. V shed 11 bases, J shed 6 bases, and the junction held 10 bases outside the gene matches. The CDR3 runs 13 residues. CDR3 DNA sequence: TGTGCCCCCTTTTCCGGACTAGTCAATGAGCAGTTCTTC. Translating gives CAPFSGLVNEQFF.

This clonotype was found a few times. The chain combines TRBV13 with TRBJ2-3; TRBD2 aligns across 7 bases. V dropped 5 bases and J dropped 3; count of bases not matched to a gene: 5. CDR1 is PRHDT and CDR2 is FYEKMQ in the germline V gene (reference sequence). CDR3 length equals 14 residues. The CDR3 protein is CASSPRLATDTQYF. In nucleotides, the CDR3 is TGTGCCAGCAGCCCCAGACTAGCTACAGATACGCAGTATTTT.

The chain recombines TRBV6-4 with TRBJ2-7, with 7 bases matching TRBD1. CDR3 size: 13 residues. Germline values: CDR1 MRHNA, CDR2 SNTAGT. V lost 5 bases to trimming and J lost 5 bases; unmatched junction nucleotides: 6. The CDR3 sequence is CASSPTGSNEQYF. The CDR3 coding sequence is TGTGCCAGCAGTCCGACAGGGTCCAACGAGCAGTACTTC.

This clonotype was observed a handful of times. A much larger clone lies one base from this, so it may be a read error. The chain has TRBV28 and TRBJ2-7; 7 nucleotides agree with TRBD2. The CDR3 is 14 amino acids. CDR1 and CDR2 (germline): MDHEN, SYDVKM. The CDR3 nucleotides read TGTGCCAGCAGTTCAGGGACTATCCCCTACGGGCAGTACTTC. This sequence encodes CASSSGTIPYGQYF.

This clonotype occurred a few times. CDR3 DNA: TGCGCCAGCAGCCTAACCTCCAGGGACTCCAAAAACATTCAGTACTTC. As protein: CASSLTSRDSKNIQYF. This rearrangement joins TRBV4-1 to TRBJ2-4; tentatively, D is TRBD2 (6 bases). This CDR3 has 16 residues. Trimming pared 4 bases from V and 2 bases from J, leaving 15 bases between. Germline V gene sequence: CDR1 MGHRA, CDR2 YSYEKL.

This clonotype was observed at least ten times. The chain recombines TRBV12-3 or TRBV12-4 with TRBJ2-1; 7 nucleotides line up with TRBD2. There are 14 residues in the CDR3. Trimming at V came to 5 bases and at J to 2 bases, leaving 3 bases not matched to a gene. The chain's CDR3 is CASSESGAYNEQFF. The CDR3, as DNA: TGTGCCAGCAGTGAAAGCGGGGCCTACAATGAGCAGTTCTTC.

This clonotype has ten or more counts. This chain links TRBV20-1 with TRBJ1-2, with D uncertain. V shed 4 bases and J shed 8 bases, with 17 bases lying between them. The germline V gene encodes CDR1 DFQATT and CDR2 SNEGSKA (reference sequence). This CDR3 contains 13 residues. The CDR3 here is CSATPSSSGGYTF. The CDR3 nucleotides are TGCAGTGCTACCCCCAGCTCCTCGGGGGGCTACACCTTC.

The table lists this clonotype with many counts. This chain links TRBV12-3 or TRBV12-4 with TRBJ2-1; the match to TRBD1 covers 8 bases. This CDR3 region has 14 residues. Trimming removed 7 bases from V and 7 bases from J; junction bases left unmatched: 9. Here the CDR3 DNA reads TGTGCCAGCATTATCCAGGGGGCAGTAAATGAGCAGTTCTTC. Protein product: CASIIQGAVNEQFF.

This clonotype was recorded at least ten times. The chain is built from TRBV28 and TRBJ1-1; TRBD1 matches 10 bases. This CDR3 contains 18 residues. After removal of 7 bases from V and 1 base from J, the junction contained 15 bases not matched to a gene. Germline values: CDR1 MDHEN, CDR2 SYDVKM. The CDR3 sequence: CASTLLGTGVRGNTEAFF. The CDR3, as DNA: TGTGCCAGCACCTTACTCGGGACAGGGGTTCGTGGGAACACTGAAGCTTTCTTT.

Many counts were recorded for this clonotype. This sequence joins TRBV11-3 and TRBJ2-7, with 9 bases fitting TRBD1. CDR1 is SGHNT and CDR2 is YENEEA in the germline V gene. Trimming removed 4 bases from V and 0 bases from J; junction bases left unmatched: 4. The CDR3 is 15 amino acids. The CDR3 region is CASSSRDRDSYEQYF. CDR3 nucleotide sequence: TGTGCCAGCAGCTCCCGGGACAGGGACTCCTACGAGCAGTACTTC.